One sample yielded the 18 T cell receptor beta chains listed below, sequenced in a study of blood T cell repertoires in COVID-19. Produced via immunoSEQ multiplex PCR; TCRdb's table is partial and in-frame only. Of 100,000 to 150,000 clones in the sample, 88% are singletons; the top ten hold approximately 1.4%. Sequenced: peripheral blood. The receptors originated from a human donor in a cohort sampled during active COVID-19.

This chain connects TRBV7-2 to TRBJ2-1; D might be TRBD2 (7 bases). CDR1 SGHTA and CDR2 FQGNSA come from the germline V gene. The CDR3 consists of 16 residues. Trimming cost V 0 bases and J 2 bases, with 11 bases left between them. CDR3 coding DNA: TGTGCCAGCAGCTTAGCGATGCGGGGGCCCTACAATGAGCAGTTCTTC. This translates into CASSLAMRGPYNEQFF.

The CDR3 coding sequence is TGTGCCAGCAGCCCCCGGGGAGGGGCTCCCGCCTTCTATGGCTACACCTTC. It codes for CASSPRGGAPAFYGYTF. The chain recombines TRBV11-2 with TRBJ1-2; the D gene is possibly TRBD1 (5 bases). CDR1 is SGHAT and CDR2 is FQNNGV in the germline V gene. The CDR3 is 17 amino acids. The V gene lost 5 bases and the J gene lost 4 bases, with 23 bases spanning the gap.

The V call is TRBV7-9, the J call TRBJ1-1; D unresolved. Trimming stripped 1 base from V and 7 bases from J, with 7 bases between. The germline V gene encodes CDR1 SEHNR and CDR2 FQNEAQ (reference sequence). This CDR3 is built from 12 residues. The CDR3 coding sequence is TGTGCCAGCAGCTTAGGGGCCAGTGAAGCTTTCTTT. Amino acid sequence: CASSLGASEAFF.

This clone was seen a few times. The CDR3 DNA follows: TGTGCCAGCAGTGACAAGACAGGGGGCAATCAGCCCCAGCATTTT. Residues: CASSDKTGGNQPQHF. The V and J genes are TRBV2 and TRBJ1-5; the match to TRBD1 covers 8 bases. J was trimmed by 2 bases and V by 3 bases; bases with no gene match: 3. This CDR3 comprises 15 residues. The V gene's germline CDR1 is SNHLY and CDR2 FYNNEI.

The chain joins TRBV18 to TRBJ1-1; 7 nucleotides line up with TRBD1. V was pared by 1 base and J by 6 bases, with 2 bases of the junction left unmatched. The germline V gene has CDR1 KGHSH and CDR2 LQKENI. The CDR3 extends over 13 amino acids. DNA for the CDR3: TGTGCCAGCTCACCACAGGGGGCGGCTGAAGCTTTCTTT. It encodes CASSPQGAAEAFF.

This rearrangement joins TRBV19 to TRBJ2-3, with 10 nucleotides matching TRBD1. V lost 6 bases, J lost 3 bases, and 9 bases stayed unmatched. Germline values: CDR1 LNHDA, CDR2 SQIVND (reference sequence). The CDR3 length is 16 residues. The CDR3 loop is CASRATGGFGTDTQYF. The CDR3 nucleotides read TGTGCCAGTAGAGCGACAGGGGGCTTCGGTACAGATACGCAGTATTTT.

The J gene is TRBJ2-7, the V gene TRBV7-2; TRBD2 matches at 8 bases. This CDR3 has 15 amino acids. With 0 bases clipped from V and 3 bases from J, the junction kept 4 bases outside the gene matches. The V gene's germline CDR1 is SGHTA and CDR2 FQGNSA. CDR3 sequence reads: CASSLAGLADYEQYF. DNA for the CDR3: TGTGCCAGCAGCTTAGCCGGACTAGCCGACTACGAGCAGTACTTC.

The V call is TRBV7-2, the J call TRBJ2-3; D unresolved. CDR1 is SGHTA, CDR2 FQGNSA, per germline. V was trimmed by 5 bases and J by 3 bases, leaving 9 bases between them. This CDR3 contains 13 residues. DNA for the CDR3: TGTGCCAGCAGCGAGTCGCGGACAGATACGCAGTATTTT. Translated, it gives CASSESRTDTQYF.

The chain is built from TRBV9 and TRBJ2-3; possibly TRBD2 for D (6 bases). The germline V gene has CDR1 SGDLS and CDR2 YYNGEE. The germline V and J ends were trimmed by 9 bases and 1 base, with 15 bases remaining between them. The CDR3 length is 14 residues. The CDR3 reads CATSVGGGTDTQYF. The CDR3 DNA sequence: TGTGCCACCTCAGTCGGAGGGGGCACAGATACGCAGTATTTT.

The CDR3 DNA reads TGTGCCAGCAGTCACACGCTTAATGCCGGCTACACCTTC. Protein sequence: CASSHTLNAGYTF. The chain recombines TRBV14 with TRBJ1-2; D not certain. The V end lost 6 bases, the J end lost 8 bases, and 16 bases lay between the germline ends. CDR3 length: 13 residues. Germline CDR1 is SGHDN and CDR2 is FVKESK.

This chain connects TRBV7-8 to TRBJ2-7; 10 bases map to TRBD2. The CDR3 is 15 residues long. The germline V gene encodes CDR1 SGHVS and CDR2 FQNEAQ. V gave up 5 bases and J gave up 3 bases; unmatched junction bases: 7. DNA for the CDR3: TGTGCCAGCAGCCGAGAGCGGGGGGGGGTCTACGAGCAGTACTTC. Its protein is CASSRERGGVYEQYF.

To note about this clone: The limits of the CDR3 on the DNA are not certain, so only TCRdb's listed CDR3 is given. V usage is TRBV6-5 and J usage is TRBJ2-7; the D call TRBD1 from the table was never checked on the DNA. From its first to its last residue, the CDR3 has 15 amino acids. CDR1 and CDR2 (germline): MNHEY, SVGAGI. The CDR3 region is CASSSSDRAAYEQYF.

The chain uses TRBV3-1 (or the pseudogene TRBV3-2) and TRBJ2-3; 8 bases line up with TRBD2. V lost 0 bases and J lost 5; bases outside the gene matches: 7. This CDR3 contains 16 residues. The V gene's germline CDR1 is LGHDT and CDR2 YNNKEL (reference sequence). This chain's CDR3 is CASSQDGRAGKDTQYF. For the CDR3, the DNA is TGTGCCAGCAGCCAAGACGGGAGGGCAGGGAAAGATACGCAGTATTTT.

The chain carries TRBV7-2 and TRBJ2-3, with no clear D. This CDR3 spans 12 amino acids. Deletions cut 4 bases from V and 7 bases from J, with 9 bases between. Germline V CDR1 and CDR2: SGHTA, FQGNSA. CDR3 residues: CASSSPGYTQYF. In DNA form, the CDR3 reads TGTGCCAGCAGCTCCCCCGGGTATACGCAGTATTTT.

The rearrangement links TRBV2 to TRBJ2-2; 7 nucleotides align to TRBD1. Germline loops: CDR1 SNHLY, CDR2 FYNNEI. The CDR3 totals 15 residues. V was pared by 5 bases and J by 6 bases, with 9 bases of the junction left unmatched. CDR3: CASSPWDSRAGELFF. The DNA of the CDR3 is TGTGCCAGCAGTCCCTGGGACAGTAGAGCCGGGGAGCTGTTTTTT.

The rearrangement joins TRBV3-1 (or the pseudogene TRBV3-2) to TRBJ1-1; D gene unclear. The CDR3 runs 15 residues. Germline assignment: CDR1 LGHDT and CDR2 YNNKEL (reference sequence). Deletions cut 0 bases from V and 1 base from J, with 9 bases between. The CDR3 spells CASSQDFAGNTEAFF. CDR3 in DNA: TGTGCCAGCAGCCAAGATTTCGCAGGGAACACTGAAGCTTTCTTT.

This clone was counted once. The chain couples TRBV5-1 to TRBJ2-1, with D tentatively TRBD1 (5 bases). CDR1 is SGHRS, CDR2 YFSETQ, per germline. The CDR3 covers 13 residues. With 3 bases removed from V and 8 bases from J, the gap between germline ends came to 12 bases. The CDR3 bases are TGCGCCAGCAGCTCCAGGGTTCAGGATGAGCAGTTCTTC. It translates to CASSSRVQDEQFF.

CDR3 loop: CASSSASGYNEQFF. CDR3 sequence (DNA): TGTGCCAGCAGCTCCGCTAGCGGGTACAATGAGCAGTTCTTC. The J gene is TRBJ2-1, the V gene TRBV5-6; 8 bases are shared with TRBD2. The CDR3 length is 14 residues. Germline CDR1 and CDR2: SGHDT and YYEEEE. V shed 3 bases and J 4 bases; nucleotides not matched to a gene: 3. Based on the CDR3 plus reference TRBV5-6 and TRBJ2-1, the full variable domain is DAGVTQSPTHLIKTRGQQVTLRCSPKSGHDTVSWYQQALGQGPQFIFQYYEEEERQRGNFPDRFSGHQFPNYSSELNVNALLLGDSALYLCASSSASGYNEQFFGPGTRLTVL.